These T cell receptor beta chains were read from a single sample in a study of cytomegalovirus exposure and HLA in healthy donors. Clones were sequenced by immunoSEQ multiplex PCR, and TCRdb holds only the in-frame ones, with some missing. The table counts approximately 37,000 clones; approximately 3.6% lies in the top ten. Sequenced: PBMCs. These TCRs come from a male donor in good health and CMV-seronegative. The CDR3 runs from the conserved cysteine through the conserved F or W. A D gene is named only where the DNA matches it firmly.

j_call d_call v_call cdr3_aa cdr3_nt
TRBJ1-2 - TRBV7-2 CASSSSSVRGGYTF TGTGCCAGCAGCTCCAGCTCCGTCAGAGGAGGCTACACCTTC
TRBJ1-1 - TRBV5-6 CASSLGSVHTEAFF TGTGCCAGCAGCTTGGGGTCGGTCCACACTGAAGCTTTCTTT
TRBJ1-2 - TRBV18 CASSSTGMDYGYTF TGTGCCAGCTCTTCGACAGGAATGGACTATGGCTACACCTTC
TRBJ1-1 - TRBV11-2 CASSLGAMNTEAFF TGTGCCAGCAGCTTAGGAGCTATGAACACTGAAGCTTTCTTT
TRBJ1-6 TRBD1 TRBV11-2 CASSIQGTGVTPLHF TGTGCCAGCAGCATCCAAGGGACAGGGGTAACACCCCTCCACTTT
TRBJ1-6 - TRBV7-8 CASSPGGNSPLHF TGTGCCAGCAGCCCGGGGGGGAATTCACCCCTCCACTTT
TRBJ1-3 TRBD1 TRBV6-6 CASSYDRASGNTIYF TGTGCCAGCAGTTACGACAGGGCCTCTGGAAACACCATATATTTT
TRBJ2-7 TRBD2 TRBV4-1 CASSQEWSGEPAYEQYF TGCGCCAGCAGCCAAGAGTGGAGCGGGGAACCAGCCTACGAGCAGTACTTC
TRBJ2-7 - TRBV5-1 CASSLVAGASSYEQYF TGCGCCAGCAGCTTGGTGGCGGGCGCAAGCTCCTACGAGCAGTACTTC
TRBJ2-6 - TRBV6-4 CASSPLQGSGANVLTF TGTGCCAGCAGCCCCCTCCAGGGATCTGGGGCCAACGTCCTGACTTTC
TRBJ1-1 - TRBV7-9 CASSLQGNTEAFF TGTGCCAGCAGCTTACAGGGGAACACTGAAGCTTTCTTT
TRBJ1-5 - TRBV7-9 CASSGGGGLYGGNQPQHF TGTGCCAGCAGTGGGGGAGGGGGTCTGTATGGTGGCAATCAGCCCCAGCATTTT
TRBJ1-5 TRBD1 TRBV18 CASSSDRGQPQHF TGTGCCAGCTCATCGGACAGGGGTCAGCCCCAGCATTTT